This T cell receptor (beta chain) is from a study of blood T cell repertoires in COVID-19. Produced via immunoSEQ multiplex PCR; TCRdb's table is partial and in-frame only. The sample lists a few hundred thousand clones, around nine tenths occurring once. This receptor was identified in a man between 40 and 49 years old who had recovered from COVID-19. Sequencing was done on a sample of peripheral blood.

This CDR3 reads CASSGGTGLGSPLHF. In nucleotides, the CDR3 is TGTGCCAGCAGTGGGGGGACAGGGCTTGGGTCACCCCTCCACTTT. V is TRBV28 and J is TRBJ1-6, with 9 bases that match TRBD1. The germline CDR1 and CDR2 sequences are MDHEN and SYDVKM. CDR3 size: 15 residues. V was clipped by 5 bases and J by 10 bases; unmatched bases: 9.